This TCR beta chain was recovered during a study of memory CD4+ T cells and cytomegalovirus serostatus. This CDR3 comprises 15 residues. The junction had 8 bases not matched to a gene; V was cut back by 4 bases and J by 3 bases. Looked up from germline, CDR1 is SNHLY and CDR2 is FYNNEI. Single viable CD3+CD4+CD8-CD45RO+ cells were sorted as the memory CD4+ T cells. Profiling relied on immunoSEQ multiplex PCR, and the TCRdb table lists in-frame clones only, not all of them. Of approximately 46,000 clones in the sample, over 70% are singletons; the top ten hold around 0.61%. The receptor was derived from an adult in good health and CMV-seronegative. The V and J genes are TRBV2 and TRBJ2-7; TRBD1 agrees at 8 bases. Sequenced sample: memory CD4+ T cells from blood. CDR3 in amino acids: CASSVGQGSVYEQYF. CDR3 DNA sequence: TGTGCCAGCAGTGTAGGACAGGGTAGTGTCTACGAGCAGTACTTC.